This TCR beta chain derives from a study of blood T cell repertoires in COVID-19. As handled by the study authors: Amplification of reference gene primers was used by the study to estimate nucleated cell counts. Assay: immunoSEQ multiplex PCR; the TCRdb copy retains only in-frame clones and omits some. V and J calls and clone size are copied from that table; D and trimming were computed from the DNA. The top ten clones hold roughly 5.3% of a sample with 250,000 to 350,000 clones, around 87% of them seen once. Per the germline V gene, CDR1 is SGHDT and CDR2 is YYEEEE. V shed 2 bases, J shed 2 bases, and the junction held 6 bases outside the gene matches. The CDR3 has 15 residues. The sample holds one count of this clone.

This chain connects TRBV5-6 to TRBJ2-7; 8 positions agree with TRBD1. This clonotype originated in a woman aged 30 to 39 who had recovered from COVID-19. Material: PBMCs or T cells enriched from blood (not recorded which). The CDR3 loop reads CASSFPDRDAYEQYF. The CDR3, as DNA: TGTGCCAGCAGCTTCCCGGACAGGGATGCCTACGAGCAGTACTTC. Full variable domain (outside the CDR3, taken from reference TRBV5-6 and TRBJ2-7): DAGVTQSPTHLIKTRGQQVTLRCSPKSGHDTVSWYQQALGQGPQFIFQYYEEEERQRGNFPDRFSGHQFPNYSSELNVNALLLGDSALYLCASSFPDRDAYEQYFGPGTRLTVT.